This T cell receptor (beta chain) was profiled in a study of siplizumab effects on memory and regulatory T cells. Study results and caveats: Siplizumab significantly decreased alloreactive sequences from unstimulated CD4+ memory cells. A minor share of alloreactive clones matched unstimulated subsets.

Remarks on this clone: Its cognate antigen is unknown.

The method was immunoSEQ multiplex PCR; TCRdb's version includes in-frame clones alone and lacks a portion of them. The sample includes over 60,000 clones, less than 95% of them seen just once. From germline, CDR1 is LNHDA and CDR2 SQIVND (reference sequence). CDR3 length: 15 residues. With 7 bases removed from V and 3 bases from J, the gap between germline ends came to 15 bases. Specimen: CD8+ T cells sorted from blood. This receptor was taken from a human donor in good health. The chain couples TRBV19 to TRBJ2-2, with a weak D call TRBD2 (6 bases). In nucleotides, the CDR3 is TGTGCCAGTACCCTAGGTGTAGCGGACACCGGGGAGCTGTTTTTT. This encodes CASTLGVADTGELFF.